What follows are 2 T cell receptor beta chains derived from one specimen sequenced in a study of OX40 agonist ivuxolimab in advanced cancers. The receptor library was made with the immunoSEQ multiplex PCR assay. What TCRdb holds here is the immuneACCESS table cut down to in-frame rearrangements. Part of the clones is not present; checked against another copy, under half of the missing clones reflect an unresolved V gene, and the others are unexplained. The sample data list under 80,000 clones, and 80% to 95% of these were observed just once. The leading ten clones occupy roughly a tenth of the sample. The sequenced sample was CD4+ or CD8+ T cells sorted from blood, obtained in a trial of the OX40 agonist ivuxolimab. The receptor source for this set is an adult with an advanced solid tumor such as melanoma, head and neck, liver or kidney cancer.

This clone was counted a single time. This chain joins TRBV29-1 and TRBJ1-2; 7 nucleotides match TRBD1. Per the germline V gene, CDR1 is SQVTM and CDR2 is ANQGSEA. V lost 5 bases to trimming and J lost 3 bases; unmatched junction nucleotides: 9. This CDR3 is 14 amino acids long. As DNA, the CDR3 is TGCAGCGTTTCAGAGCAGGGGGTTGACTATGGCTACACCTTC. Amino acids: CSVSEQGVDYGYTF.

This clone has just one count. The J gene is TRBJ1-5, the V gene TRBV12-5; D is perhaps TRBD1 (6 bases). CDR1 LGHNT and CDR2 FRNRAP come from the germline V gene. The CDR3 has 14 residues. V was pared by 6 bases and J by 1 base, with 10 bases between. The CDR3 loop reads CASGPGESNQPQHF. The DNA for the CDR3 is TGTGCTAGTGGCCCAGGGGAGAGCAATCAGCCCCAGCATTTT.